This T cell receptor beta chain was sequenced in a study of cytomegalovirus exposure and HLA in healthy donors. Findings and caveats of the study: Immune exposure information comprised only CMV serostatus.

The CDR3 is made up of 15 amino acids. The V end was cut by 0 bases, the J end by 7 bases, with 14 bases between. Germline V lookup: CDR1 SGHTS, CDR2 YDEGEE. This clone was observed once. Its antigen is not known. The primer mix had 60 Vbeta and 13 Jbeta primers. The protocol was immunoSEQ multiplex PCR, while the TCRdb copy is restricted to in-frame clones and leaves out a portion. The repertoire has over 150,000 clones, roughly 80% of them found once; the top ten carry about 7.7%. The clonotype was recovered from a woman under 40 in good health and CMV-seropositive. The V and J genes are TRBV5-8 and TRBJ1-5; tentatively, D is TRBD1 (6 bases). Sequencing was performed on PBMCs. CDR3 nucleotide sequence: TGTGCCAGCAGCTTGGGACAGGTAGTGAACCAGCCCCAGCATTTT. This sequence encodes CASSLGQVVNQPQHF.